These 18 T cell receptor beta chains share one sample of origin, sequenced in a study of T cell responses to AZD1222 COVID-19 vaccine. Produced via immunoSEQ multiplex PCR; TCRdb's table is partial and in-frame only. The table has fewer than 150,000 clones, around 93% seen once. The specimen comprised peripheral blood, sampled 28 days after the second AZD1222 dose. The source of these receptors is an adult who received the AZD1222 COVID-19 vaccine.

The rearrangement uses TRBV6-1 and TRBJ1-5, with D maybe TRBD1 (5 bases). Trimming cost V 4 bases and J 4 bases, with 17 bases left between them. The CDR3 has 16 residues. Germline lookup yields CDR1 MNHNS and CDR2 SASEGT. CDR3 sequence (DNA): TGTGCCAGCAGTGTAGGAGGGGCAGCCCGTAATCAGCCCCAGCATTTT. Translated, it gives CASSVGGAARNQPQHF.

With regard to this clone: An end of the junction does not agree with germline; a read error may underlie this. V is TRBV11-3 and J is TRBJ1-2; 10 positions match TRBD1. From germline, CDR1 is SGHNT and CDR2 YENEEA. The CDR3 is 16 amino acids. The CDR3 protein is CASSLEASTGGQGYTF. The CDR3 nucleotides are TGTGCCAGCAGCCTAGAGGCATCGACAGGGGGCCAGGGCTACACCTTC.

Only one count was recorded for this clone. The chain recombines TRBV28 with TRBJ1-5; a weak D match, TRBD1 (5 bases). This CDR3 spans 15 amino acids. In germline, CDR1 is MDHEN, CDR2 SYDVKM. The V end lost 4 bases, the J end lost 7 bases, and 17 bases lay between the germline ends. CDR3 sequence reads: CASSWGEQLYQPQHF. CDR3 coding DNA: TGTGCCAGCAGTTGGGGGGAGCAGTTATACCAGCCCCAGCATTTT.

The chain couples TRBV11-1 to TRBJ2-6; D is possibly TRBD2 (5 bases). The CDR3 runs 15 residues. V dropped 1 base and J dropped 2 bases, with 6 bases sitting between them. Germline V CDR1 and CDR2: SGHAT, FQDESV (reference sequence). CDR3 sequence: CASSLVSAGANVLTF. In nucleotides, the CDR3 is TGTGCCAGCAGCTTAGTTAGCGCTGGGGCCAACGTCCTGACTTTC.

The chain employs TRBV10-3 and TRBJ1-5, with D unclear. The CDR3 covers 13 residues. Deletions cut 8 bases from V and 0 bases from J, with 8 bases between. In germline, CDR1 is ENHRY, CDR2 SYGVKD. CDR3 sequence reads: CAIGSSSNQPQHF. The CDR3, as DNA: TGTGCCATCGGGAGTTCTAGCAATCAGCCCCAGCATTTT.

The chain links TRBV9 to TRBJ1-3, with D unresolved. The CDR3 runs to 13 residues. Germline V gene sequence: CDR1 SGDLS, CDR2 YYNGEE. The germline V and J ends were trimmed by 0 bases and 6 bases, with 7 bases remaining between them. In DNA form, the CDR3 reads TGTGCCAGCAGCGTAGTCGGCGAAAACACCATATATTTT. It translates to CASSVVGENTIYF.

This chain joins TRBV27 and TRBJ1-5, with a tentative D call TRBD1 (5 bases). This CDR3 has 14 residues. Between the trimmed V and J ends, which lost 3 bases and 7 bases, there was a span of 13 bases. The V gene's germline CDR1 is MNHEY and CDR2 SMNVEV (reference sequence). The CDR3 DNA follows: TGTGCCAGCAGTTTCGGAGGGGTAGGACAGCCCCAGCATTTT. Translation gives CASSFGGVGQPQHF.

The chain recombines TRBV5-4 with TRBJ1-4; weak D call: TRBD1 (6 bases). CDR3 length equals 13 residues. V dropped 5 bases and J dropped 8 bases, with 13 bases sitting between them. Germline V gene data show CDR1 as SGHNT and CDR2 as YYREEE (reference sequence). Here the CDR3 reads CASSSGQHEKLFF. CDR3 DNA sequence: TGTGCCAGCAGTTCCGGACAGCACGAAAAACTGTTTTTT.

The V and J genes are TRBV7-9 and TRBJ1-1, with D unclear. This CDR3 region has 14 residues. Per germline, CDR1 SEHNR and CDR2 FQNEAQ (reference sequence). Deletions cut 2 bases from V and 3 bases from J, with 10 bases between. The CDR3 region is CASSLIGRDTEAFF. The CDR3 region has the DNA TGTGCCAGCAGCTTAATCGGGCGGGACACTGAAGCTTTCTTT.

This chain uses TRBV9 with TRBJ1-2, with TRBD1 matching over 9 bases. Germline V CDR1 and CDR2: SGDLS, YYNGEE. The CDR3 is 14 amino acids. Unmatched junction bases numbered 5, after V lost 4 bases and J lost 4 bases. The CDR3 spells CASSRGQGPYGYTF. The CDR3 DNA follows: TGTGCCAGCAGCAGAGGACAGGGGCCCTATGGCTACACCTTC.

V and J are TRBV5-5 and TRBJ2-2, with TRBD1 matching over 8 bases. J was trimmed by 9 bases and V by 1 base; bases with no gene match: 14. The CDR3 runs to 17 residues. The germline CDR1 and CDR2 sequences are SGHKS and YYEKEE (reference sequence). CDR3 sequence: CASSLKARGPLDRELFF. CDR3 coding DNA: TGTGCCAGCAGCTTGAAGGCCAGGGGGCCCTTGGACCGGGAGCTGTTTTTT.

The CDR3 nucleotides read TGTGCCAGCAGTCCCTACAGGGTCACCAATCAGCCCCAGCATTTT. Its translation: CASSPYRVTNQPQHF. V usage is TRBV6-5 and J usage is TRBJ1-5; possible D gene TRBD1, 6 bases. Germline V lookup: CDR1 MNHEY, CDR2 SVGAGI. The ends were cut back, 5 bases at V and 3 bases at J, with 14 bases in the middle. CDR3 length: 15 amino acids.

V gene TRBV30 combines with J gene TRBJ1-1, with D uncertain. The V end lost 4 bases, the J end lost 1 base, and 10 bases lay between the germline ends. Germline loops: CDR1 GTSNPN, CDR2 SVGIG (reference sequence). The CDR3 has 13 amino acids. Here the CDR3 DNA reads TGTGCCTGGATCTTAGCAGGGAACACTGAAGCTTTCTTT. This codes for CAWILAGNTEAFF.

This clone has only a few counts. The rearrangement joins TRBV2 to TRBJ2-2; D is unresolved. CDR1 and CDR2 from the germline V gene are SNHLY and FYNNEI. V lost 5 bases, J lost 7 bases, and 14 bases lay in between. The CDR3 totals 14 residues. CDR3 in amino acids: CASSTQRKVGELFF. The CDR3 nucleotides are TGTGCCAGCAGTACCCAAAGGAAGGTCGGGGAGCTGTTTTTT.

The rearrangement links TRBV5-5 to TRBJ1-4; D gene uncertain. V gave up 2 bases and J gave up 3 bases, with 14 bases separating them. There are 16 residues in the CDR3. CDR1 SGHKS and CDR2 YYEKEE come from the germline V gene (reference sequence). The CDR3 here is CASSFEMWGSNEKLFF. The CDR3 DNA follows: TGTGCCAGCAGCTTTGAAATGTGGGGATCTAATGAAAAACTGTTTTTT. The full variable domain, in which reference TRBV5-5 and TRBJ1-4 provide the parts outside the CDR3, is DAGVTQSPTHLIKTRGQQVTLRCSPISGHKSVSWYQQVLGQGPQFIFQYYEKEERGRGNFPDRFSARQFPNYSSELNVNALLLGDSALYLCASSFEMWGSNEKLFFGSGTQLSVL.

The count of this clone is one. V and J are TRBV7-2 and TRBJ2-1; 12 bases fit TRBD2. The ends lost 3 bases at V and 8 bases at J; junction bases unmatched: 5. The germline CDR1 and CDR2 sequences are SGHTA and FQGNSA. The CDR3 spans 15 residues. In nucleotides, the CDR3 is TGTGCCAGCAGCTTTACTAGCGGGGGGTTCTATGAGCAGTTCTTC. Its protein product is CASSFTSGGFYEQFF.

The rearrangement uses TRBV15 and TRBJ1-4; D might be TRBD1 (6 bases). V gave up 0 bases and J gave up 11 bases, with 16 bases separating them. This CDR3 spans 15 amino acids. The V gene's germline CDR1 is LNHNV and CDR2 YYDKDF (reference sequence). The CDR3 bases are TGTGCCACCAGCAGAGATGTCTCAGGGGTGACGAAACTGTTTTTT. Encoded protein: CATSRDVSGVTKLFF.

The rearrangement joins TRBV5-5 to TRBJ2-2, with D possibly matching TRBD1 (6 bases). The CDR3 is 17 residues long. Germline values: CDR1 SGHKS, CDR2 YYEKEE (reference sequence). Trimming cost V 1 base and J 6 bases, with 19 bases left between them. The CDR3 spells CASSLILLGQSAGELFF. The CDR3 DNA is TGTGCCAGCAGCTTGATTCTTCTGGGACAATCGGCCGGGGAGCTGTTTTTT.